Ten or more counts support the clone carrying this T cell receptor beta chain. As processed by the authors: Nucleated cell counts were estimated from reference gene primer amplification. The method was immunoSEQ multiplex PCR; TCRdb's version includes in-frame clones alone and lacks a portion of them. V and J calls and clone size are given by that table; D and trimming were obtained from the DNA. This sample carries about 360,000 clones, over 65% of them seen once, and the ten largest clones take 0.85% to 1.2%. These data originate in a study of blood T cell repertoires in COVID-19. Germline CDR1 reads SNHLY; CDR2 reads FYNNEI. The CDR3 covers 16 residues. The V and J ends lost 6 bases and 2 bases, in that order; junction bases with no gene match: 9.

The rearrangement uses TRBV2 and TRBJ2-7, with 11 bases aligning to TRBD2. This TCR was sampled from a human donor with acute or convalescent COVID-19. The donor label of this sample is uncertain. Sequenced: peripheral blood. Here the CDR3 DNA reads TGTGCCAGCAGGGAGGGACTAGCGGCCCCAGCCTACGAGCAGTACTTC. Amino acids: CASREGLAAPAYEQYF.